This entry is about one TCR beta chain. Its target antigen remains unknown. No much larger clone exists at a distance of one base, and base qualities are not known. V has 6 bases trimmed and J has 1 base trimmed; junction bases matching no gene number 6. The germline V gene (reference sequence) sets CDR1 to SEHNR and CDR2 to FQNEAQ. There are 15 amino acids in the CDR3, from cysteine to phenylalanine inclusive. The entry retains the CDR3 DNA only, 45 bases that are in frame from base 1. These data are taken from a study of Ad26.COV2.S vaccination and SARS-CoV-2 variants (dated by TCRdb to about 2021). Looking at the study overall: Donors in the vaccine arm were drawn from COV1001, a phase I-IIa trial of Ad26.COV2.S in healthy adults that was multicentre, randomized, double-blind and placebo-controlled. A total of approximately 32 samples were included in the TCR-sequenced set, comprising around 19 Ad26.COV2.S vaccine recipients, 5 placebo recipients and 8 SARS-CoV-2 convalescent individuals. Trial participants were randomized into five groups of five: low-dose or high-dose Ad26.COV2.S given once or twice, or placebo on both occasions. TCRbeta repertoire sequencing served as the tool for gauging how specific and how broad the SARS-CoV-2-reactive T cell receptors were following Ad26.COV2.S vaccination. Investigators remained blinded to trial group allocation during experiments and outcome assessment. Ad26.COV2.S was administered intramuscularly at 5 x 10^10 or 1 x 10^11 viral particles, either as a single shot or as two shots given 56 days apart.

The treatment or condition label, as the study defines it: 15 to 20 received Ad26.COV2.S at low or high dose, single or two shots; about 5 received placebo; per-sample allocation not given. Repertoires of vaccine and placebo recipients were sequenced from samples taken on day 63 after the first injection. Between 29 July and 7 August 2020, Cohort 1b enrolled about two dozen adults aged 18-55 years at one site in Boston, USA. Ad26.COV2.S was a replication-incompetent adenovirus type 26 vector that expressed a prefusion-stabilized SARS-CoV-2 spike protein derived from the original Wuhan strain. TCRbeta CDR3 regions were sequenced with the immunoSEQ Assay. After extraction, genomic DNA underwent amplification by bias-controlled multiplex PCR, followed by high-throughput sequencing. As for how the authors treated the data: To quantify the absolute abundance of each unique TCRbeta CDR3 region, sequences were collapsed and filtered. T cell fraction was estimated by normalizing TCRbeta template counts to usable DNA, with usable DNA measured through amplification of reference genes found in all nucleated cells. Repertoire TCRs were annotated as SARS-CoV-2-specific by exact matching of V gene, CDR3 amino acid sequence and J gene to a known reactive TCR set. The reference SARS-CoV-2 TCR set was obtained from MIRA and was filtered for enrichment in COVID-19-positive ImmuneCODE repertoires, whereby public or cross-reactive TCRs were removed. Using the MIRA antigens, annotated TCRs were further analysed by specific ORF or by position within an ORF. Breadth was defined as the number of annotated unique rearrangements divided by the total number of unique productive rearrangements, and depth was defined as the summed frequency of the annotated unique rearrangements. TCR breadth was compared between groups using two-sided Wilcoxon rank-sum tests. The source is immuneACCESS, and TCRdb retained only in-frame sequences with V and J called. Part of the clones is not carried over; for the studies checked, unresolved V genes explain less than half of this, and the remainder is unexplained. The DNA gave D and trimming, while V, J and clone size come from that table. The sample table holds hundreds of thousands of clones, of which more than 80% were seen once. The ten largest make up over 1.3% of the sample.

What the work shows at the level of the full study, not this receptor alone: Substantial breadth of spike-specific CD8+ and CD4+ T cell responses was reported after vaccination. According to the authors, total T cell responses may have been underestimated by the TCR breadth and depth analyses. Comparable non-spike TCR breadth was observed between vaccine and placebo recipients, consistent with only spike being contained in the vaccine. Spike-specific TCR breadth was higher in Ad26.COV2.S recipients than in placebo recipients (P = 0.0014). The study was not powered for comparison of responses between vaccine doses or regimens.

This receptor was identified in a person between 18 and 60 years old who received the Ad26.COV2.S COVID-19 vaccine or a placebo. This chain is built from TRBV7-9 and TRBJ1-5; 7 bases in the junction line up with TRBD1. Source: peripheral blood, taken in a trial of Ad26.COV2.S vaccine versus placebo. The DNA sequence is TGTGCCAGCAGGTTTAAGGGACAGAGCAATCAGCCCCAGCATTTT. Its product reads: CASRFKGQSNQPQHF.